Below are 17 T cell receptor beta chains sequenced from a single sample in a study of immune evolution from preneoplasia to lung adenocarcinoma. TCRdb's table, derived via immunoSEQ multiplex PCR, lists solely in-frame clones and lacks some. The data show a few thousand clones, around 70% seen once. The sequenced sample was FFPE adjacent normal lung tissue. Every receptor here comes from a person aged 60-79 years with lung adenocarcinoma.

CDR3 sequence: CASSLATGGRMDEQFF. As DNA, the CDR3 is TGTGCCAGCAGCTTAGCGACGGGGGGACGGATGGATGAGCAGTTCTTC. J is TRBJ2-1 and V is TRBV7-9, with TRBD2 matching over 7 bases. CDR3 length: 16 amino acids. CDR1 SEHNR and CDR2 FQNEAQ come from the germline V gene (reference sequence). The trim removed 0 bases at V and 8 bases at J, leaving 10 bases unmatched.

J is TRBJ2-7 and V is TRBV5-4, with TRBD1 matching 9 bases. The germline gives CDR1 SGHNT, CDR2 YYREEE (reference sequence). The CDR3 runs 15 residues. After removal of 3 bases from V and 5 bases from J, the junction contained 9 bases not matched to a gene. The CDR3 nucleotides are TGTGCCAGCAGCTGGGGGGACAGGGAGTTAAACGAGCAGTACTTC. It specifies CASSWGDRELNEQYF.

J is TRBJ2-3 and V is TRBV6-4, with a possible D match to TRBD2 (5 bases). The CDR3 consists of 12 residues. Germline V gene data show CDR1 as MRHNA and CDR2 as SNTAGT. V lost 3 bases and J 5 bases, leaving 6 bases between the germline ends. The CDR3 region has the DNA TGTGCCAGCAGTGAAGAGGGAGATACGCAGTATTTT. Its protein product is CASSEEGDTQYF.

The rearrangement links TRBV5-1 to TRBJ2-7, with TRBD1 matching over 10 bases. The CDR3 is made up of 14 amino acids. Germline V CDR1 and CDR2: SGHRS, YFSETQ. J was trimmed by 5 bases and V by 4 bases; bases with no gene match: 6. This CDR3 reads CASSLGQGIHEQYF. The CDR3 DNA follows: TGCGCCAGCAGCCTGGGACAGGGGATCCACGAGCAGTACTTC.

The J gene is TRBJ1-2, the V gene TRBV6-5, with TRBD1 matching over 7 bases. From germline, CDR1 is MNHEY and CDR2 SVGAGI. J lost 6 bases, V lost 5 bases, and 6 bases had no gene match. This CDR3 region has 13 residues. The CDR3, as DNA: TGTGCCAGCAGTGGGGACAGAGACCATGGCTACACCTTC. Amino acid sequence: CASSGDRDHGYTF.

The chain uses TRBV6-1 and TRBJ1-2; 7 bases line up with TRBD1. The V and J ends lost 2 bases and 4 bases, in that order; junction bases with no gene match: 1. Germline loops: CDR1 MNHNS, CDR2 SASEGT. This CDR3 is built from 13 residues. The CDR3 bases are TGTGCCAGCAGTGAACCAGGGGGCTATGGCTACACCTTC. Its protein product is CASSEPGGYGYTF.

J is TRBJ1-2 and V is TRBV6-5; a weak D match, TRBD1 (6 bases). V was pared by 4 bases and J by 3 bases, with 18 bases between. Germline lookup yields CDR1 MNHEY and CDR2 SVGAGI. This CDR3 has 16 amino acids. CDR3 sequence: CASSSFPRTADYGYTF. As DNA, the CDR3 is TGTGCCAGCAGTTCTTTCCCCAGGACAGCCGACTATGGCTACACCTTC.

The rearrangement uses TRBV30 and TRBJ2-5, with TRBD1 identical over 9 bases. From germline, CDR1 is GTSNPN and CDR2 SVGIG (reference sequence). The junction had 10 bases not matched to a gene; V was cut back by 4 bases and J by 4 bases. The CDR3 sequence is 15 residues long. The CDR3, as DNA: TGTGCCTGGATACCGGCGGGACAGGGTATAGAGACCCAGTACTTC. The encoded protein is CAWIPAGQGIETQYF.

The chain links TRBV6-1 to TRBJ2-7; the D is unclear. The V end was cut by 4 bases, the J end by 4 bases, with 11 bases between. In germline, CDR1 is MNHNS, CDR2 SASEGT. The CDR3 is 13 residues long. This chain's CDR3 is CASSVLDGYEQYF. CDR3 coding DNA: TGTGCCAGCAGTGTTCTGGACGGATACGAGCAGTACTTC.

The chain couples TRBV27 to TRBJ1-4; the D is unclear. Trimming left V 6 bases short and J 1 base short, with 9 bases between. The CDR3 length is 14 residues. Germline CDR1 MNHEY, CDR2 SMNVEV (reference sequence). This CDR3 reads CASRSGRTNEKLFF. CDR3 sequence (DNA): TGTGCCAGCAGGTCGGGCAGAACTAATGAAAAACTGTTTTTT.

This chain uses TRBV27 with TRBJ2-5, with D hard to call. Germline CDR1 MNHEY, CDR2 SMNVEV (reference sequence). V was trimmed by 5 bases and J by 5 bases, leaving 18 bases between them. This CDR3 comprises 15 residues. Here the CDR3 reads CASSVGGIQRETQYF. The DNA for the CDR3 is TGTGCCAGCAGTGTAGGTGGCATCCAACGGGAGACCCAGTACTTC.

This clone was seen once. The gene calls are TRBV30 and TRBJ2-5, with D uncertain. CDR3 length: 10 amino acids. The V and J ends lost 6 bases and 5 bases respectively, with 7 bases between them. CDR1 and CDR2 from the germline V gene are GTSNPN and SVGIG (reference sequence). CDR3 region: CACTKETQYF. The CDR3 nucleotides read TGTGCCTGTACTAAGGAGACCCAGTACTTC.

The V call is TRBV19, the J call TRBJ2-1; 15 nucleotides align to TRBD2. Trimming took 6 bases from V and 8 from J; bases not matched to a gene: 5. This CDR3 has 15 residues. CDR1 is LNHDA, CDR2 SQIVND, per germline (reference sequence). CDR3 sequence reads: CASRGLAGGIHEQFF. DNA of the CDR3: TGTGCCAGTAGGGGACTAGCGGGAGGTATCCATGAGCAGTTCTTC.

The genes are TRBV27 and TRBJ2-3; TRBD2 matches 9 bases. The CDR3 contains 14 residues. V was pared by 6 bases and J by 1 base, with 2 bases of the junction left unmatched. Germline loops: CDR1 MNHEY, CDR2 SMNVEV (reference sequence). CDR3 DNA: TGTGCCAGCAGCGTAGCGGGGGGCACAGATACGCAGTATTTT. Translated: CASSVAGGTDTQYF.

This chain uses TRBV7-2 with TRBJ2-7; 10 bases are shared with TRBD1. CDR1 and CDR2 from the germline V gene are SGHTA and FQGNSA. V shed 5 bases, J shed 4 bases, and the junction held 5 bases outside the gene matches. CDR3 length equals 14 residues. DNA of the CDR3: TGTGCCAGCAGCCAAGACAGGGGGCAATACGAGCAGTACTTC. This encodes CASSQDRGQYEQYF.

The V and J genes are TRBV28 and TRBJ2-2; TRBD2 matches 9 bases. V was clipped by 2 bases and J by 6 bases; unmatched bases: 1. This CDR3 spans 14 amino acids. Germline V lookup: CDR1 MDHEN, CDR2 SYDVKM. CDR3 protein: CASSLAGGPGELFF. The CDR3 nucleotides read TGTGCCAGCAGTTTAGCGGGAGGGCCCGGGGAGCTGTTTTTT.

The chain joins TRBV5-1 to TRBJ2-3, with a weak D call TRBD1 (5 bases). The V gene's germline CDR1 is SGHRS and CDR2 YFSETQ. This CDR3 spans 13 amino acids. Trimming stripped 6 bases from V and 5 bases from J, with 13 bases between. The CDR3 bases are TGCGCCAGCATGGCAGGGTTGGAAGATACGCAGTATTTT. It yields the protein CASMAGLEDTQYF.